Below, one TCR beta chain is given with its context. The antigen remains undetermined. Noted treatment: approximately 9-day PBMC culture with coronavirus spike peptide pools or control peptides (ViraFEST assay). CD4+ T-cell collection from the unexposed donor predated the COVID-19 pandemic (2011-2018). Expanded clonotypes were found by TCR sequencing after peptide-pool stimulation (ViraFEST). About 1.8 million PBMCs went into each well for culture with approximately 9.8 IU/ml IL-2 and about 10 ug/ml peptide pools. CDR3 size: 13 residues. V lost 5 bases, J lost 2 bases, and 10 bases lay in between. Germline V lookup: CDR1 SGHRS, CDR2 YFSETQ. This specimen belongs to a study of vaccination and CD4 T cells after COVID-19. At the level of the study: Each participant underwent a two-dose regimen of either the BNT162b2 or the mRNA-1273 vaccine.

With the Oncomine TCR Beta short-read assay, DNA from cultured CD4+ T cells was sequenced. The source of extracted genomic DNA was cultured CD4+ T cells. TCRdb re-analysed the PCR reads in MiXCR, keeping a single row per CDR3 protein. The sample shows 7,500 to 10,000 distinct CDR3 sequences, 34% of them seen only once. V and J are TRBV5-1 and TRBJ1-1; TRBD1 is a possible D gene (6 bases). The sequence came from a human donor in good health. The sample consisted of CD4+ T cells from blood, cultured in vitro. The CDR3 sequence is CASRRQDNTEAFF. CDR3 nucleotides: TGCGCCAGCAGGCGACAGGATAACACTGAAGCTTTCTTT.